The 8 T cell receptor beta chains below come from one sample, sequenced in a study of control samples from healthy donors and cancer patients. This table comes from immunoSEQ multiplex PCR, and its TCRdb copy is limited to in-frame clones, with some not included. The profile shows some 120,000 clones, 80% to 90% of them singletons. Sequencing input: PBMCs. The receptors come from a woman between 45 and 65 years old with colorectal cancer.

This rearrangement joins TRBV14 to TRBJ2-5; 11 bases map to TRBD1. The V gene's germline CDR1 is SGHDN and CDR2 FVKESK. CDR3 length equals 16 residues. The ends lost 4 bases at V and 4 bases at J; junction bases unmatched: 8. The CDR3 DNA reads TGTGCCAGCAGCCCGACCGGGACAGGGGGAGGAGAGACCCAGTACTTC. Protein: CASSPTGTGGGETQYF. Combining the CDR3 with reference TRBV14 and TRBJ2-5 gives the whole variable domain EAGVTQFPSHSVIEKGQTVTLRCDPISGHDNLYWYRRVMGKEIKFLLHFVKESKQDESGMPNNRFLAERTGGTYSTLKVQPAELEDSGVYFCASSPTGTGGGETQYFGPGTRLLVL.

V is TRBV19 and J is TRBJ1-5, with no clear D. Germline CDR1 reads LNHDA; CDR2 reads SQIVND (reference sequence). V was pared by 3 bases and J by 4 bases, with 13 bases between. The CDR3 is 15 residues long. Here the CDR3 reads CASSILDPRNQPQHF. CDR3 nucleotide sequence: TGTGCCAGTAGTATCCTAGACCCTCGGAATCAGCCCCAGCATTTT.

DNA for the CDR3: TGTGCCAGCAGCGTAGAGGGGGGCCCCCAGGGGTACAATTCACCCCTCCACTTT. Translated, it gives CASSVEGGPQGYNSPLHF. The J gene is TRBJ1-6, the V gene TRBV9; a possible D gene is TRBD1 (6 bases). Deletions cut 0 bases from V and 7 bases from J, with 20 bases between. The germline CDR1 and CDR2 sequences are SGDLS and YYNGEE. CDR3 length: 18 residues.

J is TRBJ2-3 and V is TRBV7-9; D perhaps matches TRBD1 (5 bases). CDR3 size: 12 residues. Germline CDR1 is SEHNR and CDR2 is FQNEAQ (reference sequence). Trimming left V 5 bases short and J 7 bases short, with 10 bases between. The CDR3 region has the DNA TGTGCCAGCAGCGGCAGGGTAAATACGCAGTATTTT. It codes for CASSGRVNTQYF.

The CDR3 coding sequence is TGTGCCAGCAGCCAGACCGGGCTCACAGATACGCAGTATTTT. It yields the protein CASSQTGLTDTQYF. The chain couples TRBV3-1 (or the pseudogene TRBV3-2) to TRBJ2-3, with no clear D. The CDR3 totals 14 residues. Per germline, CDR1 LGHDT and CDR2 YNNKEL (reference sequence). V was trimmed by 3 bases and J by 2 bases, leaving 9 bases between them.

This chain connects TRBV6-6 to TRBJ1-6; TRBD1 agrees at 8 bases. This CDR3 contains 15 residues. V lost 5 bases, J lost 8 bases, and 8 bases stayed unmatched. Germline assignment: CDR1 MNHNY and CDR2 SVGAGI (reference sequence). CDR3 DNA: TGTGCCAGCAGTCACAGACAGGGGCTGGATTCACCCCTCCACTTT. It yields the protein CASSHRQGLDSPLHF.

J is TRBJ2-2 and V is TRBV19; TRBD1 matches at 9 bases. Trimming took 4 bases from V and 5 from J; bases not matched to a gene: 8. This CDR3 is 16 amino acids long. Germline V gives CDR1 LNHDA, CDR2 SQIVND (reference sequence). The CDR3 sequence is CASSKPTGGLTGELFF. CDR3 bases: TGTGCCAGTAGTAAGCCGACAGGGGGTCTGACCGGGGAGCTGTTTTTT.

J is TRBJ2-7 and V is TRBV2; perhaps TRBD2 as D (6 bases). Trimming left V 3 bases short and J 2 bases short, with 11 bases between. The CDR3 is 14 residues long. CDR1 and CDR2 from the germline V gene are SNHLY and FYNNEI. CDR3 region: CASSDSGTAYEQYF. CDR3 sequence (DNA): TGTGCCAGCAGTGACTCCGGGACTGCCTACGAGCAGTACTTC.